These T cell receptor beta chains were read from a single sample in a study of T-cell memory formation after mild COVID-19. One entry per CDR3 protein results from TCRdb running MiXCR on the 5' RACE reads. The sample lists 85,000 to 130,000 distinct CDR3 sequences; roughly 12% were seen once. The sample taken for sequencing was PBMCs or a T cell subset sorted from them (not recorded which). The receptors here all came from an adult woman who had mild COVID-19 (a few samples of this study predate the infection). Cell type and time point are not known. Both conserved end residues are part of each CDR3.

cdr3_aa j_call cdr3_length v_call
CASSDDRTGDTGELFF TRBJ2-2 16 TRBV11-1
CASSLRGGIAEYNEQFF TRBJ2-1 17 TRBV5-6
CASSEAGGRGYGYTF TRBJ1-2 15 TRBV6-1
CATSGDTGELFF TRBJ2-2 12 TRBV24-1
CSARDMNAVYNEQFF TRBJ2-1 15 TRBV20-1
CASSYGTSGGDTQYF TRBJ2-3 15 TRBV5-1
CASSLADSISYEQYF TRBJ2-7 15 TRBV7-6
CASSTTGTRGLNEQFF TRBJ2-1 16 TRBV12-3/TRBV12-4
CASSYFPGHRGYTF TRBJ1-2 14 TRBV6-5
CASSPLAGGPEEQYF TRBJ2-7 15 TRBV14
CASSYETGGFNEQYF TRBJ2-7 15 TRBV19
CSARDADRGNEQYF TRBJ2-7 14 TRBV20-1
CASSSGLAGAKNIQYF TRBJ2-4 16 TRBV7-8
CASSAPTGSLDEQYF TRBJ2-7 15 TRBV7-9
CASSYVSLAGGETQYF TRBJ2-5 16 TRBV6-6
CSARDLGGLGNEKLFF TRBJ1-4 16 TRBV20-1
CASSLDGDRPLSLFF TRBJ1-4 15 TRBV5-1
CASSLARGREGNEQFF TRBJ2-1 16 TRBV7-2
CSVEKGAYEQYF TRBJ2-7 12 TRBV29-1
CASTPGFLGTEAFF TRBJ1-1 14 TRBV6-5
CASSLGDSPNQPQHF TRBJ1-5 15 TRBV5-1
CAISDPHEGGGYQETQYF TRBJ2-5 18 TRBV10-3
CASSQEYSGMPTGELFF TRBJ2-2 17 TRBV4-3
CSARGIADRVDRFNYGYTF TRBJ1-2 19 TRBV20-1
CASSGQGIDSNQPQHF TRBJ1-5 16 TRBV2
CASPGRGRHEQYF TRBJ2-7 13 TRBV5-1
CATTGGNTEAFF TRBJ1-1 12 TRBV6-5
CASSSDGETSYEQYF TRBJ2-7 15 TRBV9
CASSLGQPEAFF TRBJ1-1 12 TRBV11-2
CSVEEGEKFF TRBJ2-1 10 TRBV29-1
CSARVSEDRATYEQYF TRBJ2-7 16 TRBV20-1
CASSSGGGAELANEKLFF TRBJ1-4 18 TRBV12-3/TRBV12-4
CASSQPGQDTGELFF TRBJ2-2 15 TRBV7-9
CSVAPLGQGGNTIYF TRBJ1-3 15 TRBV29-1
CASSETGNTEAFF TRBJ1-1 13 TRBV7-9
CASSYTAGGYTDTQYF TRBJ2-3 16 TRBV6-5
CASSRQNPYNEQFF TRBJ2-1 14 TRBV12-3/TRBV12-4
CASSGTGEQFF TRBJ2-1 11 TRBV12-3/TRBV12-4
CATSFEGTYNEQFF TRBJ2-1 14 TRBV15
CASSLIYRGEETQYF TRBJ2-5 15 TRBV12-3/TRBV12-4
CASSLVPTGELFF TRBJ2-2 13 TRBV12-3/TRBV12-4
CASSALGSEEETQYF TRBJ2-5 15 TRBV5-1
CATSMTLQDEQFF TRBJ2-1 13 TRBV24-1
CASSYGQGDTEAFF TRBJ1-1 14 TRBV6-5
CASSFSGGPPYEQYF TRBJ2-7 15 TRBV5-1
CSARTGISEKLFF TRBJ1-4 13 TRBV20-1
CAISEISRGLGTEAFF TRBJ1-1 16 TRBV10-3
CASGWSNEQFF TRBJ2-1 11 TRBV6-2/TRBV6-3